These T cell receptor beta chains were read from a single sample in a study of shared clonotypes between healthy human individuals. Libraries were prepared by immunoSEQ multiplex PCR; TCRdb keeps only in-frame clonotypes and omits some of them. The sample records some 2,100,000 clones, nearly 97% being singletons. The sample was naive CD4+ T cells sorted from blood. The receptor set was obtained from a young man in good health. CDR3s include the opening cysteine and the closing phenylalanine or tryptophan. A D gene is named only where the DNA matches it firmly. The listing skips clone size in some rows; elsewhere it reads once, few, many or a size class.

clone_size: .; v_call: TRBV27; d_call: TRBD1; j_call: TRBJ2-2; cdr3_nt: TGTGCCAGCAGTAGGGACAGACCAACGAACACCGGGGAGCTGTTTTTT; cdr3_aa: CASSRDRPTNTGELFF
clone_size: .; v_call: TRBV10-3; d_call: .; j_call: TRBJ2-7; cdr3_nt: TGTGCCATCAGTGAGGCAGAAGGCTTTTACGAGCAGTACTTC; cdr3_aa: CAISEAEGFYEQYF
clone_size: .; v_call: TRBV11-2; d_call: TRBD2; j_call: TRBJ2-3; cdr3_nt: TGTGCCAGCAGCGCGGGAGTGGTGGGCACAGATACGCAGTATTTT; cdr3_aa: CASSAGVVGTDTQYF
clone_size: .; v_call: TRBV29-1; d_call: TRBD2; j_call: TRBJ2-1; cdr3_nt: TGCAGCGTTGTGGGACTAGCGGGAGTCCCCTACAATGAGCAGTTCTTC; cdr3_aa: CSVVGLAGVPYNEQFF
clone_size: .; v_call: TRBV5-1; d_call: .; j_call: TRBJ2-3; cdr3_nt: TGCGCCAGCAGCTTGGAAAGAAGCACAGATACGCAGTATTTT; cdr3_aa: CASSLERSTDTQYF
clone_size: .; v_call: TRBV11-2; d_call: TRBD1; j_call: TRBJ2-5; cdr3_nt: TGTGCCAGCAGCGAGGGACAGGTCTTTTCGCAAGAGACCCAGTACTTC; cdr3_aa: CASSEGQVFSQETQYF
clone_size: .; v_call: TRBV15; d_call: .; j_call: TRBJ1-2; cdr3_nt: TGTGCCACCAGCAGCGCCCCCGGGGATGGCTACACCTTC; cdr3_aa: CATSSAPGDGYTF
clone_size: .; v_call: TRBV7-6; d_call: TRBD1; j_call: TRBJ2-7; cdr3_nt: TGTGCCAGCAGCTTAGCGGGGACAGGGGCGACCTACGAGCAGTACTTC; cdr3_aa: CASSLAGTGATYEQYF
clone_size: once; v_call: TRBV29-1; d_call: .; j_call: TRBJ2-5; cdr3_nt: TGCAGCGTTGAAGCGGGATCAGAGACCCAGTACTTC; cdr3_aa: CSVEAGSETQYF
clone_size: .; v_call: TRBV30; d_call: TRBD2; j_call: TRBJ2-1; cdr3_nt: TGTGCCTGGACCTTTAGCGGGAGGGCCAGGCATGAGCAGTTCTTC; cdr3_aa: CAWTFSGRARHEQFF
clone_size: .; v_call: TRBV15; d_call: TRBD1; j_call: TRBJ1-4; cdr3_nt: TGTGCCACCAGCAGAGGGTTACAGGGGGCTTCCGAAAAACTGTTTTTT; cdr3_aa: CATSRGLQGASEKLFF
clone_size: .; v_call: TRBV11-3; d_call: TRBD1; j_call: TRBJ2-5; cdr3_nt: TGTGCCAGCAGCTCACGGACAGGTGGAGAGACCCAGTACTTC; cdr3_aa: CASSSRTGGETQYF
clone_size: .; v_call: TRBV5-4; d_call: .; j_call: TRBJ1-3; cdr3_nt: TGTGCCAGCAGTATAAACGGGCCAGGAAACACCATATATTTT; cdr3_aa: CASSINGPGNTIYF
clone_size: .; v_call: TRBV10-2; d_call: .; j_call: TRBJ2-2; cdr3_nt: TGCGCTACAACTCGGGGGAGTTCACCCGGGGAGCTGTTTTTT; cdr3_aa: CATTRGSSPGELFF
clone_size: .; v_call: TRBV6-5; d_call: TRBD1; j_call: TRBJ1-5; cdr3_nt: TGTGCCAGCAGGACAGGGGATCGGGGTCAGCCCCAGCATTTT; cdr3_aa: CASRTGDRGQPQHF
clone_size: .; v_call: TRBV9; d_call: TRBD1; j_call: TRBJ1-2; cdr3_nt: TGTGCCAGCAGCGGGGGGGACAGTCTATACTATGGCTACACCTTC; cdr3_aa: CASSGGDSLYYGYTF
clone_size: .; v_call: TRBV7-2; d_call: .; j_call: TRBJ1-4; cdr3_nt: TGTGCCAGCAGCGTAAACAGTGCCCATAATGAAAAACTGTTTTTT; cdr3_aa: CASSVNSAHNEKLFF
clone_size: once; v_call: TRBV10-3; d_call: .; j_call: TRBJ1-4; cdr3_nt: TGTGCCATCAGTGATGGTCCCAATGAAAAACTGTTTTTT; cdr3_aa: CAISDGPNEKLFF
clone_size: .; v_call: TRBV6-6; d_call: TRBD2; j_call: TRBJ2-3; cdr3_nt: TGTGCCAGCAGTTACGGGACTAGCGCCGATACGCAGTATTTT; cdr3_aa: CASSYGTSADTQYF
clone_size: .; v_call: TRBV7-2; d_call: .; j_call: TRBJ2-5; cdr3_nt: TGTGCCAGCAGTCGAGCGGGCCAAGAGACCCAGTACTTC; cdr3_aa: CASSRAGQETQYF
clone_size: .; v_call: TRBV10-3; d_call: .; j_call: TRBJ2-7; cdr3_nt: TGTGCCATCAGGGGCAGCTACGAGCAGTACTTC; cdr3_aa: CAIRGSYEQYF
clone_size: .; v_call: TRBV4-3; d_call: .; j_call: TRBJ2-1; cdr3_nt: TGCGCCAGCAGCACCCGTCACAAACTCTACAATGAGCAGTTCTTC; cdr3_aa: CASSTRHKLYNEQFF
clone_size: .; v_call: TRBV7-7; d_call: TRBD2; j_call: TRBJ2-7; cdr3_nt: TGTGCTAGCAGCGCCGGGACTAGCGGCTACGAGCAGTACTTC; cdr3_aa: CASSAGTSGYEQYF
clone_size: .; v_call: TRBV18; d_call: TRBD2; j_call: TRBJ2-1; cdr3_nt: TGTGCCAGCTCACCACCCAGGACTAGCGGGATTTTATTTGAGCAGTTCTTC; cdr3_aa: CASSPPRTSGILFEQFF
clone_size: .; v_call: TRBV7-2; d_call: .; j_call: TRBJ1-6; cdr3_nt: TGTGCCAGCAGCTTAACATTTCTCTATAATTCACCCCTCCACTTT; cdr3_aa: CASSLTFLYNSPLHF
clone_size: once; v_call: TRBV19; d_call: .; j_call: TRBJ1-1; cdr3_nt: TGTGCCAGTAGTGGGCCGGGCAAAAATAAAGCTTTCTTT; cdr3_aa: CASSGPGKNKAFF
clone_size: .; v_call: TRBV18; d_call: .; j_call: TRBJ2-7; cdr3_nt: TGTGCCAGCTCACCTTTGGCGGTTAGCTCCTACGAGCAGTACTTC; cdr3_aa: CASSPLAVSSYEQYF
clone_size: .; v_call: TRBV29-1; d_call: .; j_call: TRBJ1-1; cdr3_nt: TGCAGCGTTGGTACAGGGACGGACACTGAAGCTTTCTTT; cdr3_aa: CSVGTGTDTEAFF
clone_size: .; v_call: TRBV5-1; d_call: TRBD1; j_call: TRBJ2-3; cdr3_nt: TGCGCCAGCAGCCCCAGGACAGGGGGCGCATCAGATACGCAGTATTTT; cdr3_aa: CASSPRTGGASDTQYF
clone_size: .; v_call: TRBV5-1; d_call: .; j_call: TRBJ1-1; cdr3_nt: TGCGCCAGCAGGAAGACAGGATTGAACACTGAAGCTTTCTTT; cdr3_aa: CASRKTGLNTEAFF
clone_size: .; v_call: TRBV6-6; d_call: .; j_call: TRBJ2-6; cdr3_nt: TGTGCCAGCAGTTACTCCCACTCTGGGGCCAACGTCCTGACTTTC; cdr3_aa: CASSYSHSGANVLTF
clone_size: .; v_call: TRBV19; d_call: .; j_call: TRBJ1-2; cdr3_nt: TGTGCCAGTATCGACCTTCAATCCTACGGGAGCCATGGCTACACCTTC; cdr3_aa: CASIDLQSYGSHGYTF
clone_size: .; v_call: TRBV4-1; d_call: TRBD2; j_call: TRBJ2-5; cdr3_nt: TGCGCCAGCAGCCAAGCGGGCAGCGGGGGTCCGCAAGAGACCCAGTACTTC; cdr3_aa: CASSQAGSGGPQETQYF
clone_size: .; v_call: TRBV20-1; d_call: .; j_call: TRBJ1-4; cdr3_nt: TGCAGTGCTCCAAAGGGGGAAAAACTGTTTTTT; cdr3_aa: CSAPKGEKLFF
clone_size: .; v_call: TRBV6-5; d_call: TRBD2; j_call: TRBJ2-2; cdr3_nt: TGTGCCAGCAGTTGGACTAGCGGGAAGAACACCGGGGAGCTGTTTTTT; cdr3_aa: CASSWTSGKNTGELFF
clone_size: .; v_call: TRBV9; d_call: .; j_call: TRBJ2-2; cdr3_nt: TGTGCCAGCAGCGTAGATCTTGGGACCGGGGAGCTGTTTTTT; cdr3_aa: CASSVDLGTGELFF
clone_size: once; v_call: TRBV15; d_call: .; j_call: TRBJ2-1; cdr3_nt: TGTGCCACCAGCAGAGCAGGTGATCTCTACAATGAGCAGTTCTTC; cdr3_aa: CATSRAGDLYNEQFF
clone_size: .; v_call: TRBV6-5; d_call: .; j_call: TRBJ2-1; cdr3_nt: TGTGCCAGCAGTTACGCTGGGCGAGAGCAGTTCTTC; cdr3_aa: CASSYAGREQFF
clone_size: .; v_call: TRBV7-2; d_call: .; j_call: TRBJ2-7; cdr3_nt: TGTGCCAGCAGCTCAAACTCCTACGAGCAGTACTTC; cdr3_aa: CASSSNSYEQYF
clone_size: .; v_call: TRBV5-1; d_call: TRBD2; j_call: TRBJ2-2; cdr3_nt: TGCGCCAGCAGCTCCCGGACTAGCGGGTACACCGGGGAGCTGTTTTTT; cdr3_aa: CASSSRTSGYTGELFF
clone_size: .; v_call: TRBV20-1; d_call: .; j_call: TRBJ1-1; cdr3_nt: TGCAGTGCTGGGGGACTCACTGAAGCTTTCTTT; cdr3_aa: CSAGGLTEAFF
clone_size: .; v_call: TRBV28; d_call: TRBD1; j_call: TRBJ2-5; cdr3_nt: TGTGCCAGCAGCCCTAGAGGACAGGGCCAAGAGACCCAGTACTTC; cdr3_aa: CASSPRGQGQETQYF
clone_size: few; v_call: TRBV28; d_call: .; j_call: TRBJ2-2; cdr3_nt: TGTGCCAGCTCATCATTCGGGGAGCTGTTTTTT; cdr3_aa: CASSSFGELFF
clone_size: once; v_call: TRBV18; d_call: .; j_call: TRBJ2-7; cdr3_nt: TGTGCCAGCTCACCCCGGGGTGAAGGGGAGCAGTACTTC; cdr3_aa: CASSPRGEGEQYF
clone_size: .; v_call: TRBV19; d_call: TRBD2; j_call: TRBJ2-7; cdr3_nt: TGTGCCAGTAGTTCATGGACTAGCGGAATACCCTACGAGCAGTACTTC; cdr3_aa: CASSSWTSGIPYEQYF
clone_size: .; v_call: TRBV5-8; d_call: .; j_call: TRBJ2-7; cdr3_nt: TGTGCCAGCAGCTTGCAGCAGATCGCCTACGAGCAGTACTTC; cdr3_aa: CASSLQQIAYEQYF
clone_size: .; v_call: TRBV6-1; d_call: .; j_call: TRBJ1-3; cdr3_nt: TGTGCCAGCAGTGACGGGCAGGGCACTGGAAACACCATATATTTT; cdr3_aa: CASSDGQGTGNTIYF
clone_size: .; v_call: TRBV9; d_call: TRBD1; j_call: TRBJ2-7; cdr3_nt: TGTGCCAGCAGCTCCAGCCGGGACAGAGCCTACGAGCAGTACTTC; cdr3_aa: CASSSSRDRAYEQYF
clone_size: .; v_call: TRBV5-1; d_call: TRBD1; j_call: TRBJ2-4; cdr3_nt: TGCGCCAGCAGTCAGGACAGGGTGAACATTCAGTACTTC; cdr3_aa: CASSQDRVNIQYF
clone_size: .; v_call: TRBV10-1; d_call: TRBD2; j_call: TRBJ2-2; cdr3_nt: TGCGCCAGCAGGCCCGGGGGGATGTCCGGGGAGCTGTTTTTT; cdr3_aa: CASRPGGMSGELFF
clone_size: .; v_call: TRBV30; d_call: .; j_call: TRBJ2-3; cdr3_nt: TGTGCCGGGTCCCTCGAGGGTAACACAGATACGCAGTATTTT; cdr3_aa: CAGSLEGNTDTQYF
clone_size: .; v_call: TRBV10-3; d_call: .; j_call: TRBJ1-5; cdr3_nt: TGTGCCATCAGCGACGGGAATCAGCCCCAGCATTTT; cdr3_aa: CAISDGNQPQHF